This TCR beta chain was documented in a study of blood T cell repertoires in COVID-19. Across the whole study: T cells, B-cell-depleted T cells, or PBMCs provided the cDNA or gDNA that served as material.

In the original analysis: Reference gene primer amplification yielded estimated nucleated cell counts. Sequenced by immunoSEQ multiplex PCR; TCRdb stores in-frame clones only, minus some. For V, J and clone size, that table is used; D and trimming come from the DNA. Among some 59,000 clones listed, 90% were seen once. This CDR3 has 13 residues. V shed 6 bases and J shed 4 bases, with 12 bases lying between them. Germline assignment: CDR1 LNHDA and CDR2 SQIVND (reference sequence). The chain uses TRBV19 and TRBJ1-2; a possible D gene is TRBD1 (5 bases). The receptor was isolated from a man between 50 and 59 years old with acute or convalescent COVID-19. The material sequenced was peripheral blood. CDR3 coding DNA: TGTGCCAGTAGGAACACAGGAACCTATGGCTACACCTTC. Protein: CASRNTGTYGYTF.